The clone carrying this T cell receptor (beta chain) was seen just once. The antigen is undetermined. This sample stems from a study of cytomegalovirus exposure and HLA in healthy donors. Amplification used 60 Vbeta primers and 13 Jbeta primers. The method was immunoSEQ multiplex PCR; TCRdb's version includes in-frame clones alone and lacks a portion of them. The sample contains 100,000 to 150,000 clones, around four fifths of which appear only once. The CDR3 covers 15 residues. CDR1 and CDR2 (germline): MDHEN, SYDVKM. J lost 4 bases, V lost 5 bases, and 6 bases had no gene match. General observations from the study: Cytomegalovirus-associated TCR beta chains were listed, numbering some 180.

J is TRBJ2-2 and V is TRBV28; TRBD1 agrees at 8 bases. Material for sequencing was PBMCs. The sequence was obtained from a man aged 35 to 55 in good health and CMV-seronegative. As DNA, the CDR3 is TGTGCCAGCAGTCCACGGACAGGGCGCACCGGGGAGCTGTTTTTT. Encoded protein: CASSPRTGRTGELFF. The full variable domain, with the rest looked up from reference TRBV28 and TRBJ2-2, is DVKVTQSSRYLVKRTGEKVFLECVQDMDHENMFWYRQDPGLGLRLIYFSYDVKMKEKGDIPEGYSVSREKKERFSLILESASTNQTSMYLCASSPRTGRTGELFFGEGSRLTVL.